This T cell receptor beta chain was documented in a study of cytomegalovirus exposure and HLA in healthy donors (dated by TCRdb to 2016 to 2017). For the study in its entirety: According to an earlier analysis of a few hundred of the donors, 150 million to 200 million T cells yielded over 100 million unique TCR beta sequences and around 300 Gb of sequence data. The later analysis used no new phenotypic data to find candidate immune exposures, relying instead on TCR beta sequences and their occurrence across donors. About 5 DR-DQ haplotypes were handled as single units for association and clustering, since linkage in the cohort was strong. An earlier analysis of 587 of the donors used high-throughput TCR beta sequencing to judge whether each TCR beta V gene segment behaved as functional or pseudogenic. A later analysis re-examined previously published TCR beta repertoires from just over 650 donors and added high-resolution HLA genotyping to investigate patterns of TCR occurrence. The study was designed to test whether signatures of past pathogen exposure could be identified by cataloging public T cell receptors. An early release covering roughly 600 HLA-typed donors comprised about 310 gigabases of sequencing data and tens of millions of unique TCR sequences. Among the roughly 410 genotyped donors, around 81% belonged to the genetic ancestry cluster associated with self-reported Caucasian donors. In addition to the first cohort of 666 subjects, a separate validation cohort of 100 to 150 different subjects was used. Every discovery cohort repertoire had been produced on one sequencing platform. Using immunosequencing, the study profiled T cell repertoires from around 670 subjects and related those repertoires to cytomegalovirus serostatus. To predict cytomegalovirus infection status, the study combined high-throughput TCR immunosequencing, statistical association of individual TCRs with disease status, and machine learning. Across under 500 genotyped donors of the cohort, an average of approximately 240,000 unique TCR beta nucleotide sequences per donor were sequenced, and around 19% of those sequences were non-productive. The number of typed donors differed by locus: roughly 620-630 for A, B, C, DRB1 and DQB1; about 520 for DQA1; 606 for DPA1; and about 470 for DPB1. HLA typing covered class I and class II loci at four-digit resolution. A later genetic analysis took genome-wide SNP genotypes for about 55% of the 666 donors and used that subset as a discovery cohort. Alongside the repertoire data, information on donor age, sex, ethnicity and CMV serostatus was compiled.

Of note for this clone: Its antigen is unknown. Base qualities are missing; no much larger clone stands one base away.

The study at large found these results: The cohort was sequenced for TCR beta chains only, and without alpha or paired-chain data the features that could be detected were limited. The presence/absence analyses assumed that sequencing depth was roughly uniform across donors, and that assumption may not be true. According to a later genetic analysis, donors in an Asian-associated ancestry cluster had fewer N-insertions in productive TCRs than the approximately 650-donor mean. Some IMGT-functional V segments, including TRBV6-2 and TRBV6-3, could not be distinguished by the 87-base-pair reads and were therefore excluded. Correlated functional status among segregating V segments might reflect linkage disequilibrium, but an unknown experimental factor could not be ruled out. Because some donors lacked HLA typing at each locus, the association tests relied only on the typed subset. A further reported finding was that TCR beta sequences accurately predicted the HLA-A and HLA-B alleles for most subjects in the first cohort. In an earlier analysis of about 540 of the donors, most TCR beta V segments were observed in productive rearrangements about 90% or about 30% of the time, broadly matching IMGT annotations. Because counts were too low, seventeen rarely observed V segments, including chromosome 9 orphons, were excluded from the earlier analysis of 587 of the donors. It was suggested by the authors that the approach could potentially be generalized to other disease states and immunological phenotypes. V-gene and J-gene trimming of TCR beta chains was associated with a missense DCLRE1C variant in a later genetic analysis, and the association was replicated in an independent cohort. A few of the identified cytomegalovirus-associated TCR beta chains were confirmed in vitro to be specific for cytomegalovirus antigens. A cluster of highly shared sequence variants was judged likely to represent a technical artifact of the sequencing pipeline. The only immune exposure information available for the cohort was CMV serostatus. In a later analysis, the rate of TCR association differed among HLA loci, with DRB1 alleles having the most associated TCRs and HLA-C alleles having the fewest. A later analysis associated approximately 17,000 TCR beta sequences with specific HLA alleles at a false discovery rate of 0.05. Most TCR sequences were seen in very few donors, while some public TCRs were found in many individuals. When HLA alleles, especially DR and DQ, strongly co-occurred, TCR associations were difficult to assign to individual alleles. In the study, 150 to 200 TCR beta chains were listed as associated with cytomegalovirus. A later analysis found that HLA-associated TCR beta chains were more clonally expanded and had lower generation probabilities than equally common non-associated chains. A later analysis found that most CMV-associated TCR beta chains appeared HLA-restricted, with HLA associations seemingly driven largely by CMV exposure. The classifier was reported to diagnose cytomegalovirus status with high specificity and sensitivity in both the original cohort and the validation cohort. In a later analysis, several top co-occurrence clusters were reported to appear linked to parvovirus B19, influenza, CMV and Epstein-Barr virus.

The cohort consisted of 670 or so healthy bone marrow donors. At the time of sampling, all cohort members were nominally healthy, though unrecorded immune exposures were likely present. The donor tested CMV seronegative, placing the donor among the 350 to 400 seronegative members of the cohort. A peripheral blood sample was collected from each donor, and TCR beta sequencing was performed on peripheral blood mononuclear cells. Genomic DNA was extracted from the blood cell samples with the Qiagen DNeasy Blood Extraction Kit. To prepare the library, the immunoSEQ multiplex PCR assay was applied. For the multiplex PCR, a mixture combining 60 forward primers for TCR Vbeta segments and 13 reverse primers for TCR Jbeta segments was used. The CDR3 region of rearranged TCR beta genes was amplified from genomic DNA with a multiplex PCR assay. The amplified TCR beta libraries were sequenced on the Illumina HiSeq System as 87-base-pair reads. From the authors' description of their analysis: A later analysis counted tens of millions of unique TCR beta chains across the 550 to 700 repertoires, and roughly 9.9 million of these chains were shared by at least two donors. To remove PCR and sequencing errors, raw reads were error-corrected and collapsed into unique sequences using a nearest-neighbor algorithm that merged closely related sequences. CDR3 sequences were aligned to IMGT reference sequences to assign V, D and J gene segments. For a sequence to be retained, at least a six-nucleotide match to both a V gene segment and a J gene segment was required. A rearrangement was called productive if the CDR3 had no stop codons and remained in frame with V and J, and every other rearrangement was called non-productive. CDR3 was defined by IMGT convention, running from the second conserved V-encoded cysteine to the conserved J-encoded phenylalanine. The earlier analysis of some 540 of the donors excluded any sequence lacking an unambiguous match to a single V gene segment. In an earlier analysis of about 590 of the donors, a V segment was called functional when productive rearrangements were above 56.7%, and segregating when the standard deviation between donors exceeded 5%. A statistical classification framework was built to diagnose cytomegalovirus status from the catalog of TCR beta chain sequences. A later analysis assigned V and J genes by comparing TCR nucleotide sequences with IMGT/GENE-DB human TR gene sequences. Using the TCRdist pipeline, a later analysis assigned CDR3 sequences along with most-parsimonious VDJ recombination scenarios. In a later analysis, every TCR beta chain was defined by the combination of its CDR3 amino acid sequence and its V-gene family, and reads without a unique V-gene family were dropped. A later analysis removed 550 to 650 highly shared, low-generation-probability nucleotide sequences to deal with suspected cross-contamination and a sequencing artifact. In a later analysis, a clonal expansion index was calculated for each public chain from normalized within-repertoire ranks of inferred template counts. In a later analysis, generation probabilities were computed using a VDJ recombination model fitted to out-of-frame rearrangements, and the results were checked against IGoR. A later analysis scored TCR-TCR, TCR-HLA and TCR-CMV co-occurrence with hypergeometric tests, applying a repertoire-size bias correction to TCR pairs. False discovery rates were estimated in a later analysis by permuting HLA or CMV assignments 20 times. A later analysis grouped co-occurring TCRs with DBSCAN, adding TCRdist sequence similarity when clustering within HLA-allele-positive subsets. Co-occurrence clustering excluded repertoires with fewer than 30,000 or more than 120,000 public chains, plus five with anomalous nucleotide sharing. Here the immuneACCESS table is served through TCRdb, limited to in-frame sequences with V and J called. Missing clones are a known gap in these copies; in checked studies unresolved V genes cover under half, and the rest lacks a known reason. V, J and clone size are taken as reported in that table, and D and trimming were inferred from the DNA itself. In all, the sample holds around 140,000 clones, and over 60% of those were seen once. Roughly 1% of the sample belongs to the ten largest clones.

V loses 11 bases, J loses 2 bases, and the germline ends lie 9 bases apart. From its cysteine to its phenylalanine, the CDR3 spans 12 amino acids. CDR3 DNA is the only sequence kept; it has 36 bases, read in frame from the first base. Looking up the germline V gene yields CDR1 MDHEN and CDR2 SYDVKM. The receptor was derived from a woman aged 55-70 years in good health and CMV-seronegative. The sequence is built from TRBV28 and TRBJ2-2; possibly the D gene is TRBD1, per 5 matching bases. The sequenced sample was PBMCs. The CDR3 in this case is CAGQGNTGELFF. The base sequence is TGTGCCGGGCAGGGAAACACCGGGGAGCTGTTTTTT. The CDR3 plus the reference TRBV28 and TRBJ2-2 genes for the other parts give the full variable domain: DVKVTQSSRYLVKRTGEKVFLECVQDMDHENMFWYRQDPGLGLRLIYFSYDVKMKEKGDIPEGYSVSREKKERFSLILESASTNQTSMYLCAGQGNTGELFFGEGSRLTVL.